Below are 32 T cell receptor beta chains sequenced from a single sample in a study of shared clonotypes between healthy human individuals. Only in-frame clones appear in the TCRdb table, and some are missing; sequencing was by immunoSEQ multiplex PCR. The sample includes over 1.5 million clones, nearly 99% of them seen just once. The sample was naive CD4+ T cells sorted from blood. Subset given: CD45RA+ positively selected. These receptors were collected from a man aged 30-40 years in good health.

The V call is TRBV2, the J call TRBJ2-1; 8 bases match TRBD2. The germline V gene has CDR1 SNHLY and CDR2 FYNNEI. This CDR3 is built from 12 residues. V gave up 8 bases and J gave up 7 bases; unmatched junction bases: 4. For the CDR3, the DNA is TGTGCCAGCGGGACTAGTGGTAATGAGCAGTTCTTC. This encodes CASGTSGNEQFF.

This clone was observed once. This sequence joins TRBV7-2 and TRBJ1-4; D uncertain. From germline, CDR1 is SGHTA and CDR2 FQGNSA. The V end lost 6 bases, the J end lost 3 bases, and 11 bases lay between the germline ends. The CDR3 consists of 14 residues. Here the CDR3 reads CASSIWAPNEKLFF. The CDR3 nucleotides read TGTGCCAGCAGTATCTGGGCCCCTAATGAAAAACTGTTTTTT. Filled out from reference TRBV7-2 and TRBJ1-4, the complete variable domain reads GAGVSQSPSNKVTEKGKDVELRCDPISGHTALYWYRQSLGQGLEFLIYFQGNSAPDKSGLPSDRFSAERTGGSVSTLTIQRTQQEDSAVYLCASSIWAPNEKLFFGSGTQLSVL.

The chain carries TRBV6-5 and TRBJ2-3; TRBD2 agrees at 9 bases. Unmatched junction bases numbered 5, after V lost 7 bases and J lost 3 bases. Germline V lookup: CDR1 MNHEY, CDR2 SVGAGI. The CDR3 loop spans 14 amino acids. As DNA, the CDR3 is TGTGCCAGCAAGCGAGCGGGAGGAACAGATACGCAGTATTTT. Its translation is CASKRAGGTDTQYF.

This chain links TRBV6-1 with TRBJ1-4; possibly TRBD1 for D (6 bases). CDR3 length: 15 residues. The V gene lost 5 bases and the J gene lost 8 bases, with 18 bases spanning the gap. Germline CDR1 and CDR2: MNHNS and SASEGT. The CDR3: CASSSPRDIGEKLFF. CDR3 bases: TGTGCCAGCAGTTCTCCCCGGGACATAGGGGAAAAACTGTTTTTT.

This clone was picked up one time. V is TRBV28 and J is TRBJ2-7; tentative D call: TRBD2 (6 bases). Germline V gene data show CDR1 as MDHEN and CDR2 as SYDVKM. This CDR3 comprises 13 residues. V lost 10 bases and J 3 bases, leaving 16 bases between the germline ends. The DNA of the CDR3 is TGTGCCACGACGGGAAGGGAGGACTACGAGCAGTACTTC. It codes for CATTGREDYEQYF. Drawing the rest from reference TRBV28 and TRBJ2-7, the complete variable domain is DVKVTQSSRYLVKRTGEKVFLECVQDMDHENMFWYRQDPGLGLRLIYFSYDVKMKEKGDIPEGYSVSREKKERFSLILESASTNQTSMYLCATTGREDYEQYFGPGTRLTVT.

This chain joins TRBV4-1 and TRBJ1-5, with 7 bases identical to TRBD1. V dropped 4 bases and J dropped 1; count of bases not matched to a gene: 19. The CDR3 contains 20 residues. Germline V CDR1 and CDR2: MGHRA, YSYEKL. The CDR3 DNA is TGCGCCAGCAGCCGACAAACTTCAGGGGGGGGCAAGGTGAGCAATCAGCCCCAGCATTTT. It yields the protein CASSRQTSGGGKVSNQPQHF.

This clone has only one observation. The J gene is TRBJ2-5, the V gene TRBV2; D is undetermined. Germline CDR1 and CDR2: SNHLY and FYNNEI. Trimming removed 4 bases from V and 0 bases from J, with 6 bases in between. The CDR3 covers 13 residues. This CDR3 reads CASSGTDQETQYF. CDR3 nucleotide sequence: TGTGCCAGCAGTGGGACCGACCAAGAGACCCAGTACTTC. Drawing the rest from reference TRBV2 and TRBJ2-5, the complete variable domain is EPEVTQTPSHQVTQMGQEVILRCVPISNHLYFYWYRQILGQKVEFLVSFYNNEISEKSEIFDDQFSVERPDGSNFTLKIRSTKLEDSAMYFCASSGTDQETQYFGPGTRLLVL.

As to this clone: This sample also contains other DNA sequences that code for the same CDR3. The chain uses TRBV6-5 and TRBJ2-7; D uncertain. Germline CDR1 is MNHEY and CDR2 is SVGAGI. CDR3 length: 14 amino acids. Trimming shortened V by 0 bases and J by 2 bases, and 8 bases separated the two germline ends. The CDR3 DNA sequence: TGTGCCAGCAGTTACTCGCGGCTAGCCTACGAGCAGTACTTC. It codes for CASSYSRLAYEQYF.

The chain couples TRBV15 to TRBJ1-2; no reliable D call. This CDR3 has 14 amino acids. The ends were cut back, 0 bases at V and 0 bases at J, with 5 bases in the middle. Germline loops: CDR1 LNHNV, CDR2 YYDKDF (reference sequence). The CDR3 region has the DNA TGTGCCACCAGCAGAGATATGGCTAACTATGGCTACACCTTC. It is translated as CATSRDMANYGYTF. The full variable domain, completed using reference TRBV15 and TRBJ1-2, is DAMVIQNPRYQVTQFGKPVTLSCSQTLNHNVMYWYQQKSSQAPKLLFHYYDKDFNNEADTPDNFQSRRPNTSFCFLDIRSPGLGDTAMYLCATSRDMANYGYTFGSGTRLTVV.

The genes are TRBV15 and TRBJ2-4, with 9 bases lining up with TRBD2. CDR1 LNHNV and CDR2 YYDKDF come from the germline V gene (reference sequence). After removal of 3 bases from V and 5 bases from J, the junction contained 11 bases not matched to a gene. CDR3 length: 17 residues. CDR3 coding DNA: TGTGCCACCAGCAGGTACGATAGCGGGAGAAGGGAAAACATTCAGTACTTC. Encoded protein: CATSRYDSGRRENIQYF.

Regarding this clone: Other DNA sequences from this sample encode an identical CDR3 as well. The chain links TRBV18 to TRBJ1-5; D unclear. The germline CDR1 and CDR2 sequences are KGHSH and LQKENI. V was clipped by 3 bases and J by 2 bases, with 8 bases between them. This CDR3 spans 14 amino acids. CDR3 loop: CASSPGDGNQPQHF. The CDR3 DNA reads as TGTGCCAGCTCACCTGGGGATGGCAATCAGCCCCAGCATTTT. The whole variable domain, filled in from reference TRBV18 and TRBJ1-5, reads NAGVMQNPRHLVRRRGQEARLRCSPMKGHSHVYWYRQLPEEGLKFMVYLQKENIIDESGMPKERFSAEFPKEGPSILRIQQVVRGDSAAYFCASSPGDGNQPQHFGDGTRLSIL.

This clone was seen only once. The gene calls are TRBV6-6 and TRBJ1-4; D is perhaps TRBD1 (6 bases). CDR3 length: 14 amino acids. V shed 6 bases and J shed 4 bases, with 12 bases lying between them. CDR1 is MNHNY, CDR2 SVGAGI, per germline (reference sequence). CDR3 region: CASSPRGGNEKLFF. Here the CDR3 DNA reads TGTGCCAGCAGCCCCAGGGGAGGTAATGAAAAACTGTTTTTT.

This chain uses TRBV10-3 with TRBJ2-7, with TRBD1 matching over 9 bases. Unmatched junction bases numbered 7, after V lost 4 bases and J lost 6 bases. The length of the CDR3 is 14 residues. The germline CDR1 and CDR2 sequences are ENHRY and SYGVKD. The CDR3 bases are TGTGCCATCAGTGGATCCGGGACAGGGTTCGAGCAGTACTTC. Translating gives CAISGSGTGFEQYF.

The V gene is TRBV7-2, the J gene TRBJ2-4; D is unresolved. V was pared by 1 base and J by 0 bases, with 10 bases between. CDR3 length equals 16 residues. The germline gives CDR1 SGHTA, CDR2 FQGNSA. For the CDR3, the DNA is TGTGCCAGCAGCTTAGGTTCCGGGTTAGCCAAAAACATTCAGTACTTC. Protein product: CASSLGSGLAKNIQYF.

This chain links TRBV28 with TRBJ1-5; D perhaps matches TRBD1 (6 bases). The germline V gene encodes CDR1 MDHEN and CDR2 SYDVKM. Trimming removed 5 bases at V and 0 bases at J, with 14 bases between. The CDR3 consists of 16 residues. Here the CDR3 reads CASSQTGTFSNQPQHF. The CDR3 DNA reads TGTGCCAGCAGTCAGACCGGGACATTTAGCAATCAGCCCCAGCATTTT.

This clone was counted once. V usage is TRBV27 and J usage is TRBJ1-5; D gene uncertain. This CDR3 contains 17 residues. With 6 bases removed from V and 2 bases from J, the gap between germline ends came to 20 bases. Germline lookup yields CDR1 MNHEY and CDR2 SMNVEV (reference sequence). For the CDR3, the DNA is TGTGCCAGCAGCCGCTTTCTTCCCTGGCAGGGCAATCAGCCCCAGCATTTT. Its protein is CASSRFLPWQGNQPQHF.

This rearrangement joins TRBV10-3 to TRBJ2-1; no clear D gene. The V gene lost 3 bases and the J gene lost 4 bases, with 19 bases spanning the gap. CDR1 is ENHRY and CDR2 is SYGVKD in the germline V gene. CDR3 size: 17 residues. Written as DNA, the CDR3 is TGTGCCATCAGTGACTCTAAAACCCTAGTAGGGTACAATGAGCAGTTCTTC. Its protein product is CAISDSKTLVGYNEQFF.

The rearrangement joins TRBV9 to TRBJ2-1; D perhaps matches TRBD2 (5 bases). Deletions cut 4 bases from V and 0 bases from J, with 14 bases between. The CDR3 totals 16 residues. Germline CDR1 SGDLS, CDR2 YYNGEE. CDR3 DNA: TGTGCCAGCAGCCTAGGCCACACTAGCTCCTACAATGAGCAGTTCTTC. Amino acids: CASSLGHTSSYNEQFF.

The V gene is TRBV29-1, the J gene TRBJ2-2, with D unresolved. The CDR3 has 20 amino acids. Deletions cut 0 bases from V and 4 bases from J, with 27 bases between. Germline CDR1 reads SQVTM; CDR2 reads ANQGSEA. CDR3 in DNA: TGCAGCGTTGAAGATCGAGGCAGGCCGGTCCCGAACCGCGGCACCGGGGAGCTGTTTTTT. Its translation is CSVEDRGRPVPNRGTGELFF.

The chain links TRBV7-9 to TRBJ2-7; the match to TRBD2 covers 7 bases. After removal of 2 bases from V and 5 bases from J, the junction contained 9 bases not matched to a gene. The CDR3 runs 15 residues. The V gene's germline CDR1 is SEHNR and CDR2 FQNEAQ (reference sequence). CDR3 amino acids: CASSLKRGPMDEQYF. Written as DNA, the CDR3 is TGTGCCAGCAGCTTAAAGCGGGGACCTATGGACGAGCAGTACTTC.

The CDR3 bases are TGTGCCAGCAGCGTAGAGGGGGGAGACTATGGCTACACCTTC. Residues: CASSVEGGDYGYTF. V usage is TRBV9 and J usage is TRBJ1-2, with D perhaps TRBD1 (6 bases). Trimming left V 0 bases short and J 3 bases short, with 9 bases between. The CDR3 loop spans 14 amino acids. Germline V gene sequence: CDR1 SGDLS, CDR2 YYNGEE.

The rearrangement uses TRBV28 and TRBJ2-3, with a tentative D call TRBD2 (6 bases). The CDR3 has 15 amino acids. V shed 3 bases and J shed 0 bases, with 10 bases lying between them. Germline loops: CDR1 MDHEN, CDR2 SYDVKM. The DNA for the CDR3 is TGTGCCAGCAGTTTGGCGGGACTCAGCACAGATACGCAGTATTTT. It specifies CASSLAGLSTDTQYF.

V usage is TRBV19 and J usage is TRBJ1-1, with a tentative D call TRBD1 (5 bases). Germline V gives CDR1 LNHDA, CDR2 SQIVND (reference sequence). V shed 2 bases and J shed 3 bases, with 10 bases lying between them. CDR3 length: 14 amino acids. CDR3 region: CASSIWGKDTEAFF. The DNA for the CDR3 is TGTGCCAGTAGTATATGGGGGAAGGACACTGAAGCTTTCTTT.

The genes are TRBV29-1 and TRBJ2-1; the match to TRBD1 covers 8 bases. Looked up from germline, CDR1 is SQVTM and CDR2 is ANQGSEA. The CDR3 spans 13 residues. Trimming took 8 bases from V and 10 from J; bases not matched to a gene: 13. The CDR3 protein is CSTHRDRRREQFF. The CDR3, as DNA: TGCAGCACCCACCGGGACAGGCGCAGGGAGCAGTTCTTC.

The chain recombines TRBV5-1 with TRBJ2-3; 10 nucleotides match TRBD2. The CDR3 is made up of 18 amino acids. CDR1 is SGHRS, CDR2 YFSETQ, per germline. V lost 0 bases and J lost 3; bases outside the gene matches: 10. As DNA, the CDR3 is TGCGCCAGCAGCTTGGCTCCGCTAGCGGGAGTGGGAACAGATACGCAGTATTTT. This codes for CASSLAPLAGVGTDTQYF. Looking up the rest from reference TRBV5-1 and TRBJ2-3 gives the full variable domain: KAGVTQTPRYLIKTRGQQVTLSCSPISGHRSVSWYQQTPGQGLQFLFEYFSETQRNKGNFPGRFSGRQFSNSRSEMNVSTLELGDSALYLCASSLAPLAGVGTDTQYFGPGTRLTVL.

V and J are TRBV5-5 and TRBJ2-2, with a tentative D call TRBD2 (6 bases). From germline, CDR1 is SGHKS and CDR2 YYEKEE (reference sequence). This CDR3 comprises 15 residues. With 4 bases removed from V and 3 bases from J, the gap between germline ends came to 13 bases. CDR3 nucleotide sequence: TGTGCCAGCAGCCTTGGAGGGCCTTACACCGGGGAGCTGTTTTTT. Protein: CASSLGGPYTGELFF.

As for this clone: In the same sample, other DNA sequences code for this CDR3. V is TRBV28 and J is TRBJ1-5; TRBD1 matches 8 bases. CDR3 length: 15 residues. V trimming: 2 bases; J trimming: 4 bases; junction bases outside the gene matches: 4. Germline CDR1 reads MDHEN; CDR2 reads SYDVKM. The DNA for the CDR3 is TGTGCCAGCAGTTTACGACAGGGGTGGAATCAGCCCCAGCATTTT. Protein sequence: CASSLRQGWNQPQHF.

There are a few counts of this clone. The rearrangement uses TRBV6-5 and TRBJ2-7; D ambiguous. Germline V lookup: CDR1 MNHEY, CDR2 SVGAGI. The CDR3 contains 12 residues. The V end was cut by 8 bases, the J end by 2 bases, with 10 bases between. CDR3 sequence reads: CASFSTAYEQYF. The CDR3 DNA is TGTGCCAGCTTTTCGACGGCCTACGAGCAGTACTTC.

The chain combines TRBV11-3 with TRBJ2-7, with TRBD1 identical over 10 bases. Germline V gene data show CDR1 as SGHNT and CDR2 as YENEEA. This CDR3 contains 14 residues. V shed 4 bases and J 8 bases; nucleotides not matched to a gene: 8. As DNA, the CDR3 is TGTGCCAGCAGCTCCTACCCGGACAGGGGGAAGCAGTACTTC. It codes for CASSSYPDRGKQYF.

The genes are TRBV2 and TRBJ2-3; D not certain. V was cut by 8 bases and J by 0 bases, with 15 bases left in between. Germline loops: CDR1 SNHLY, CDR2 FYNNEI. This CDR3 contains 15 residues. The CDR3 is CASLGDGYSTDTQYF. The DNA for the CDR3 is TGTGCCAGCCTAGGTGACGGGTATAGCACAGATACGCAGTATTTT.

CDR3 sequence: CASSRRQGVNYGYTF. Here the CDR3 DNA reads TGTGCCAGCAGCCGGCGGCAGGGGGTAAACTATGGCTACACCTTC. J is TRBJ1-2 and V is TRBV5-4; 7 bases agree with TRBD1. CDR1 SGHNT and CDR2 YYREEE come from the germline V gene (reference sequence). This CDR3 spans 15 amino acids. With 4 bases clipped from V and 2 bases from J, the junction kept 8 bases outside the gene matches. Drawing the rest from reference TRBV5-4 and TRBJ1-2, the complete variable domain is ETGVTQSPTHLIKTRGQQVTLRCSSQSGHNTVSWYQQALGQGPQFIFQYYREEENGRGNFPPRFSGLQFPNYSSELNVNALELDDSALYLCASSRRQGVNYGYTFGSGTRLTVV.

The chain employs TRBV7-3 and TRBJ1-3; 8 bases are shared with TRBD1. The J segment lost 4 bases and the V segment lost 4 bases, leaving 3 bases of the junction unmatched. Per the germline V gene, CDR1 is SGHTA and CDR2 is FQGTGA. This CDR3 is 14 amino acids long. CDR3 in amino acids: CASSSRGLGNTIYF. Here the CDR3 DNA reads TGTGCCAGCAGCTCCAGGGGGCTCGGAAACACCATATATTTT.